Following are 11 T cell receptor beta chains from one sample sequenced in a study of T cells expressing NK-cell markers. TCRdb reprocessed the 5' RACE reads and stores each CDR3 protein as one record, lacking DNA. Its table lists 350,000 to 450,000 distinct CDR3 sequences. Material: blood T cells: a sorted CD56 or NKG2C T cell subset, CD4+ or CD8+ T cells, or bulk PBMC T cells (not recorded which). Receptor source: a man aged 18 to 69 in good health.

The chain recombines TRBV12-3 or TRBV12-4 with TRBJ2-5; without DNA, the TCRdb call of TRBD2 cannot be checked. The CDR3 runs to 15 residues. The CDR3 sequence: CASRGLAGVQETQYF.

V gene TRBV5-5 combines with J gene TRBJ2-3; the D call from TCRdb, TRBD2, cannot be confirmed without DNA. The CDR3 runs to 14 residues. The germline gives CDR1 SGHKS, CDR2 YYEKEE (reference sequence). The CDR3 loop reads CASSRGTSDHTQYF.

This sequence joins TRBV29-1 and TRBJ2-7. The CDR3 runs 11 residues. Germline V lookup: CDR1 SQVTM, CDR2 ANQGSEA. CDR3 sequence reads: CSVETSLVQYF.

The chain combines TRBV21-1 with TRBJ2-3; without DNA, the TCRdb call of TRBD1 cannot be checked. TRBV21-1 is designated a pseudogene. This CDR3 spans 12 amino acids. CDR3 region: CASSKNRNTQYF.

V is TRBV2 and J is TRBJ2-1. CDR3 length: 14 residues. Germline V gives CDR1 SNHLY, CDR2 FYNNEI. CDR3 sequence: CASTRTPSYNEQFF.

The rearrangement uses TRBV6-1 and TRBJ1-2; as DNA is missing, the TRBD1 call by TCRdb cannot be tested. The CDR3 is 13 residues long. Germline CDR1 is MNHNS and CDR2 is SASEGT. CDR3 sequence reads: CASSESRGYGYTF.

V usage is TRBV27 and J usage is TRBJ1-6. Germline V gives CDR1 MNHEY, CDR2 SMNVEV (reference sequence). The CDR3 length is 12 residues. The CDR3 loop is CASRFPNSPLHF.

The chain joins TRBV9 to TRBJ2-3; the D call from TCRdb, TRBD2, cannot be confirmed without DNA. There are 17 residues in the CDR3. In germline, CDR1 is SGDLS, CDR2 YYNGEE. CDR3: CASSVRPTSGSTDTQYF.

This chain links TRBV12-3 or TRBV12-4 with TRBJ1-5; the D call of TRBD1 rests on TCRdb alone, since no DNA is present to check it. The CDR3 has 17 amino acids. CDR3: CASSPGQGARGNQPQHF.

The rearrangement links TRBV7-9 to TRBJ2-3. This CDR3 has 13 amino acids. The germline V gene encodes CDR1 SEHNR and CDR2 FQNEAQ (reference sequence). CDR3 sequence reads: CASSPDFSDTQYF. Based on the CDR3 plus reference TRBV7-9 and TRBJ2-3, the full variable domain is DTGVSQNPRHKITKRGQNVTFRCDPISEHNRLYWYRQTLGQGPEFLTYFQNEAQLEKSRLLSDRFSAERPKGSFSTLEIQRTEQGDSAMYLCASSPDFSDTQYFGPGTRLTVL.

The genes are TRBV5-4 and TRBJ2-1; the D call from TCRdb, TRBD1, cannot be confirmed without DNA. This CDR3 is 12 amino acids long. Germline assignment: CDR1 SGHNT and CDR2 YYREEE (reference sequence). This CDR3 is CASSTRDSEQFF.